Following are 22 T cell receptor beta chains from one sample sequenced in a study of monozygotic twins with inflammatory bowel disease. From its re-call of the 5' RACE reads, TCRdb lists each CDR3 protein once, without DNA. The listing records around 410,000 distinct CDR3 sequences. Input material: blood. These receptors were collected from a human donor with ulcerative colitis or Crohn's disease, or a healthy co-twin of an affected twin (not recorded which).

The rearrangement links TRBV5-1 to TRBJ2-2. The germline CDR1 and CDR2 sequences are SGHRS and YFSETQ. The CDR3 has 14 residues. CDR3: CASSLAQDTGELFF.

The genes are TRBV5-1 and TRBJ2-5; TCRdb lists TRBD2, though no DNA is available to test this call. There are 17 residues in the CDR3. Germline V gene lookup returns CDR1 SGHRS and CDR2 YFSETQ. The CDR3 reads CASSLAGLAGGPETQYF.

J is TRBJ1-5 and V is TRBV27. CDR3 length: 13 amino acids. Germline V lookup: CDR1 MNHEY, CDR2 SMNVEV (reference sequence). CDR3: CASSLRRGQPQHF.

V gene TRBV5-1 combines with J gene TRBJ2-7; there is no DNA to check the TCRdb D call of TRBD1. This CDR3 spans 14 amino acids. Germline CDR1 reads SGHRS; CDR2 reads YFSETQ. The CDR3 is CASGGTDGTGEQYF.

The V call is TRBV5-1, the J call TRBJ2-1; TCRdb picks TRBD2, but there is no DNA to check that call. Germline V gene sequence: CDR1 SGHRS, CDR2 YFSETQ. The CDR3 length is 16 residues. The CDR3 sequence is CASTPTGTSAYNEQFF.

The V gene is TRBV5-4, the J gene TRBJ2-7; the D call of TRBD2 rests on TCRdb alone, since no DNA is present to check it. CDR1 is SGHNT, CDR2 YYREEE, per germline (reference sequence). The CDR3 sequence is 16 residues long. The CDR3 reads CASSPTVSGRAGEQYF.

This chain uses TRBV2 with TRBJ1-1; the D call of TRBD1 rests on TCRdb alone, since no DNA is present to check it. This CDR3 is 13 amino acids long. The germline gives CDR1 SNHLY, CDR2 FYNNEI. CDR3 in amino acids: CASRTGRTAEAFF.

This sequence joins TRBV5-1 and TRBJ2-2. The germline V gene encodes CDR1 SGHRS and CDR2 YFSETQ. The CDR3 runs to 16 residues. CDR3 region: CASSLDGMLNTGELFF.

V and J are TRBV7-9 and TRBJ2-3; the TCRdb D gene call, TRBD1, has no DNA to confirm it. This CDR3 region has 15 residues. Germline assignment: CDR1 SEHNR and CDR2 FQNEAQ (reference sequence). This CDR3 is CASSFPGEGTDTQYF. Together with reference TRBV7-9 and TRBJ2-3, the CDR3 gives the full variable domain: DTGVSQNPRHKITKRGQNVTFRCDPISEHNRLYWYRQTLGQGPEFLTYFQNEAQLEKSRLLSDRFSAERPKGSFSTLEIQRTEQGDSAMYLCASSFPGEGTDTQYFGPGTRLTVL.

V is TRBV7-9 and J is TRBJ2-7; TCRdb's D call of TRBD1 is untestable without DNA. In germline, CDR1 is SEHNR, CDR2 FQNEAQ (reference sequence). CDR3 length equals 15 residues. The chain's CDR3 is CASSLVTGVLYEQYF.

The genes are TRBV14 and TRBJ1-3; TCRdb returns TRBD1, unconfirmable since there is no DNA. CDR3 length equals 19 residues. Looked up from germline, CDR1 is SGHDN and CDR2 is FVKESK. CDR3 residues: CASSQGSQGRSYSGNTIYF. Using reference TRBV14 and TRBJ1-3 for the parts outside the CDR3, the full variable domain is EAGVTQFPSHSVIEKGQTVTLRCDPISGHDNLYWYRRVMGKEIKFLLHFVKESKQDESGMPNNRFLAERTGGTYSTLKVQPAELEDSGVYFCASSQGSQGRSYSGNTIYFGEGSWLTVV.

The CDR3: CSVEALATSTGYGYTF. The chain has TRBV29-1 and TRBJ1-2; the D call of TRBD1 rests on TCRdb alone, since no DNA is present to check it. Germline CDR1 SQVTM, CDR2 ANQGSEA. The CDR3 spans 16 residues.

The chain employs TRBV21-1 and TRBJ1-5; TCRdb's D call, TRBD1, is unchecked because there is no DNA. TRBV21-1 is flagged as a pseudogene. The CDR3 has 20 residues. CDR3 region: CASSKSGPPTGASGDQPQHF.

The chain combines TRBV4-3 with TRBJ2-7. Germline loops: CDR1 LGHNA, CDR2 YSLEER. The CDR3 is 15 amino acids. The CDR3 region is CASSQGGRDSYEQYF.

V and J are TRBV18 and TRBJ2-7; TCRdb selects TRBD2, and the lack of DNA leaves this call unchecked. Germline V lookup: CDR1 KGHSH, CDR2 LQKENI. The CDR3 runs 15 residues. The chain's CDR3 is CASSPLLAGPGEQYF.

This CDR3 reads CASSPLGTRGTDTQYF. The chain uses TRBV6-1 and TRBJ2-3; TCRdb indicates TRBD2, and absent DNA this call remains unverified. The CDR3 has 16 amino acids. CDR1 MNHNS and CDR2 SASEGT come from the germline V gene.

The V and J genes are TRBV7-3 and TRBJ2-2. Germline values: CDR1 SGHTA, CDR2 FQGTGA. The CDR3 has 13 amino acids. The CDR3 loop is CASSLTPSGELFF. Together with reference TRBV7-3 and TRBJ2-2, the CDR3 gives the full variable domain: GAGVSQTPSNKVTEKGKYVELRCDPISGHTALYWYRQSLGQGPEFLIYFQGTGAADDSGLPNDRFFAVRPEGSVSTLKIQRTERGDSAVYLCASSLTPSGELFFGEGSRLTVL.

The rearrangement uses TRBV5-5 and TRBJ2-5; as DNA is missing, the TRBD1 call by TCRdb cannot be tested. CDR1 is SGHKS, CDR2 YYEKEE, per germline (reference sequence). CDR3 length equals 16 residues. The chain's CDR3 is CASSLTPGRYQETQYF.

The rearrangement uses TRBV4-1 and TRBJ2-2; TCRdb outputs TRBD2, but without DNA this stays unchecked. This CDR3 spans 21 amino acids. Germline values: CDR1 MGHRA, CDR2 YSYEKL. The CDR3 region is CASSQDRGTVLREADTGELFF.

The J gene is TRBJ2-7, the V gene TRBV11-1; TCRdb's D call of TRBD1 is untestable without DNA. The germline V gene encodes CDR1 SGHAT and CDR2 FQDESV (reference sequence). The CDR3 sequence is 18 residues long. CDR3 region: CASSLDSGRFKSRGLQYF.

The chain is built from TRBV7-2 and TRBJ2-5; the TRBD2 assignment by TCRdb is unverifiable without DNA. The CDR3 sequence is 17 residues long. Germline assignment: CDR1 SGHTA and CDR2 FQGNSA. CDR3 loop: CASSLNSGGLSGGTQYF.

The chain carries TRBV6-1 and TRBJ1-4. CDR1 MNHNS and CDR2 SASEGT come from the germline V gene. This CDR3 is built from 14 residues. CDR3: CASRPPGLATKLFF.